This T cell receptor beta chain originates from a study of blood T cell repertoires in COVID-19. Overall study context: The United States, Italy and Spain were the sources of the acute and convalescent COVID-19 samples. T cells, B-cell-depleted T cells, or PBMCs provided the cDNA or gDNA that served as material.

Trimming removed 6 bases from V and 2 bases from J; junction bases left unmatched: 4. The length of the CDR3 is 14 residues. The germline V gene has CDR1 SEHNR and CDR2 FQNEAQ (reference sequence). In the original processing: Amplifying reference gene primers gave estimates of nucleated cell counts. Generated by immunoSEQ multiplex PCR, the TCRdb table keeps only in-frame clones and is missing some. That table gives V, J and clone size, and the DNA gave D and trimming. The sample gives around 270,000 clones, more than 65% of which show up once; approximately 14% is in the top ten. This clone occurred once.

This chain joins TRBV7-9 and TRBJ2-3; 8 bases match TRBD2. Specimen: peripheral blood. The origin of this receptor is a person aged 65-85 years with COVID-19, enrolled during active disease. The CDR3 coding sequence is TGTGCCAGCAGTCGGCGGGAGGTCACAGATACGCAGTATTTT. Amino acid sequence: CASSRREVTDTQYF.